These 9 T cell receptor beta chains came from one sample sequenced in a study of T cell responses to AZD1222 COVID-19 vaccine (dated by TCRdb to 2020 to 2023). Library construction relied on the immunoSEQ multiplex PCR assay. TCRdb re-hosts the immuneACCESS table, in-frame sequences only. Its copies lack some clones; in the studies checked, an unresolved V gene accounts for under half of them, and the cause for the rest is not known. Within this sample are some 150,000 clones, with 65% to 90% of them counted one time only. The biggest ten clones account for around 8.3% of the sample. Per the publication, the time point label means: about 28 days (+/-7) after the second vaccine dose. The meaning of the sample's treatment or condition label: meningococcal conjugate vaccine given as trial control. The sequencing here drew on peripheral blood, taken 28 days after the second dose of the MenACWY control vaccine. The origin of the receptors is an adult who received the MenACWY meningococcal vaccine as a control.

The chain is built from TRBV29-1 and TRBJ1-4; the D gene is possibly TRBD1 (5 bases). Germline CDR1 is SQVTM and CDR2 is ANQGSEA. The CDR3 runs 13 residues. Trimming pared 7 bases from V and 4 bases from J, leaving 13 bases between. CDR3: CSAAGGFNEKLFF. CDR3 DNA sequence: TGCAGCGCTGCGGGGGGGTTTAATGAAAAACTGTTTTTT.

The chain couples TRBV9 to TRBJ2-7; 12 nucleotides align to TRBD2. V lost 0 bases and J lost 0; bases outside the gene matches: 4. The CDR3 consists of 17 residues. The germline gives CDR1 SGDLS, CDR2 YYNGEE. The CDR3 reads CASSVGTSGIGSYEQYF. The CDR3 DNA reads as TGTGCCAGCAGCGTAGGGACTAGCGGGATAGGCTCCTACGAGCAGTACTTC.

The V gene is TRBV28, the J gene TRBJ2-1; either TRBD1 or TRBD2 may supply D (5 bases each). With 8 bases removed from V and 0 bases from J, the gap between germline ends came to 5 bases. This CDR3 comprises 12 residues. From germline, CDR1 is MDHEN and CDR2 SYDVKM. The CDR3 sequence: CASGGSYNEQFF. In DNA, the CDR3 is TGTGCCAGCGGGGGCTCCTACAATGAGCAGTTCTTC. The full variable domain, its missing parts supplied by reference TRBV28 and TRBJ2-1, is DVKVTQSSRYLVKRTGEKVFLECVQDMDHENMFWYRQDPGLGLRLIYFSYDVKMKEKGDIPEGYSVSREKKERFSLILESASTNQTSMYLCASGGSYNEQFFGPGTRLTVL.

Only one count was recorded for this clone. This rearrangement joins TRBV11-2 to TRBJ2-1; 12 bases line up with TRBD2. CDR3 length: 17 residues. V dropped 5 bases and J dropped 0; count of bases not matched to a gene: 5. Germline-derived CDR1 and CDR2 are SGHAT and FQNNGV. The CDR3 reads CASSPLAGGPSYNEQFF. The CDR3 nucleotides are TGTGCCAGCAGCCCCCTAGCGGGGGGGCCCTCCTACAATGAGCAGTTCTTC.

Only a few counts were recorded for this clone. The chain combines TRBV6-2 or TRBV6-3 with TRBJ2-1; 9 bases line up with TRBD1. J was trimmed by 2 bases and V by 6 bases; bases with no gene match: 5. Germline V gene sequence: CDR1 MNHEY, CDR2 SVGEGT. There are 15 residues in the CDR3. The CDR3 region is CASSIGTGPYNEQFF. The CDR3 nucleotides are TGTGCCAGCAGCATAGGGACAGGGCCCTACAATGAGCAGTTCTTC.

This chain links TRBV5-4 with TRBJ1-4; TRBD1 aligns across 8 bases. Germline V gene sequence: CDR1 SGHNT, CDR2 YYREEE (reference sequence). This CDR3 is 15 amino acids long. V shed 4 bases, J shed 7 bases, and the junction held 9 bases outside the gene matches. The CDR3 DNA follows: TGTGCCAGCAGCCCACGGACAGGGCCGGGTGAAAAACTGTTTTTT. Encoded protein: CASSPRTGPGEKLFF. The full variable domain, in which reference TRBV5-4 and TRBJ1-4 provide the parts outside the CDR3, is ETGVTQSPTHLIKTRGQQVTLRCSSQSGHNTVSWYQQALGQGPQFIFQYYREEENGRGNFPPRFSGLQFPNYSSELNVNALELDDSALYLCASSPRTGPGEKLFFGSGTQLSVL.

The J gene is TRBJ2-6, the V gene TRBV9, with 9 bases that match TRBD1. CDR3 length: 20 amino acids. In germline, CDR1 is SGDLS, CDR2 YYNGEE. J was trimmed by 0 bases and V by 4 bases; bases with no gene match: 14. CDR3 in amino acids: CASSLNLRDRARSGANVLTF. CDR3 sequence (DNA): TGTGCCAGCAGCCTTAACCTCCGGGACAGGGCCCGCTCTGGGGCCAACGTCCTGACTTTC.

V gene TRBV11-3 combines with J gene TRBJ2-1; D unresolved. V lost 10 bases to trimming and J lost 9 bases, with 16 bases between them. Germline V gene lookup returns CDR1 SGHNT and CDR2 YENEEA. The CDR3 is made up of 12 amino acids. In DNA, the CDR3 is TGTGCCACCAACTGGGGTCAAGGTGAGCAGTTCTTC. Translation: CATNWGQGEQFF.

The genes are TRBV28 and TRBJ1-2; a possible D gene is TRBD1 (6 bases). This CDR3 comprises 11 residues. With 7 bases removed from V and 7 bases from J, the gap between germline ends came to 10 bases. CDR1 is MDHEN, CDR2 SYDVKM, per germline. CDR3 coding DNA: TGTGCCAGCACCAGGGGTCGTGGCTACACCTTC. Its protein product is CASTRGRGYTF.